Sequencing of this T cell receptor (beta chain) was carried out in a study of shared clonotypes between healthy human individuals. Study-wide results and caveats: A reduction in generation probabilities was seen for non-shared clonotypes relative to those shared by all four donors. Naive CD4 clonotypes were shared across several donors at about 5.3%. Naive subsets typically showed greater estimated richness than memory subsets.

CDR3 length: 15 amino acids. CDR1 is MNHEY, CDR2 SMNVEV, per germline (reference sequence). V gave up 5 bases and J gave up 3 bases; unmatched junction bases: 5. As for this clone: What it recognizes is unknown.

The assay was immunoSEQ multiplex PCR, and TCRdb's table has in-frame clones only and misses some. The data show about 600,000 clones, with around 97% seen just once and around 0.058% held by the top ten. This clonotype was obtained from a woman aged 25-40 years in good health. Sequenced material: naive CD4+ T cells sorted from blood. Documented subset: CD45RA+ positively selected. This chain joins TRBV27 and TRBJ1-5, with 9 nucleotides matching TRBD1. The CDR3 sequence is CASSPGQGPNQPQHF. CDR3 in DNA: TGTGCCAGCAGTCCGGGACAGGGACCCAATCAGCCCCAGCATTTT.